This T cell receptor beta chain appears in the sequencing data of a study of CD8+CD57+ T cells in acquired aplastic anemia. Whole-study context: The average for DNA from sorted CD4+ and CD8+ cells was about 2.9 ug. Study-level points and caveats: No significant patient-versus-control difference appeared in CD8+ Simpson's diversity. The number of CD8+ CDR3 sequences shared by patients and controls was twenty-nine.

This clonotype was seen ten or more times. Its antigen is unidentified. Both TCR beta VDJ combination and CDR3 sequence profiling were carried out. Genomic DNA was the template for this profiling. TCRdb reprocessed the reads with MiXCR, giving one entry per CDR3 protein. The sample consists of more than 250,000 distinct CDR3 sequences, approximately 86% of them appearing once. The CDR3 extends over 15 amino acids. Germline CDR1 is SGHAT and CDR2 is FQNNGV. With 0 bases clipped from V and 12 bases from J, the junction kept 8 bases outside the gene matches. The patients chosen for sequencing had shown expansion of CD8+CD57+ cells (detected by flow cytometry). The study sampled blood from patients who had received no therapy.

V and J are TRBV11-2 and TRBJ2-1; TRBD2 agrees at 10 bases. Sequences were obtained from sorted CD4+, CD8+, or CD8+CD57+ T cells (not recorded which) from PBMCs. This receptor was taken from a human donor with aplastic anemia. For the CDR3, the DNA is TGTGCCAGCAGCTTAGAAGCTAGCGGGGGAAGAGGGCAGTTCTTC. Its protein is CASSLEASGGRGQFF.